The 5 T cell receptor beta chains in this list originate from one sample, sequenced in a study of CD8 T cells in ankylosing spondylitis. General study results and limits: A motif of roughly 8 highly homologous TCR beta variants was seen as apparently characteristic of ankylosing spondylitis blood.

Their target antigens are unknown. Via MiXCR, TCRdb re-called the 5' RACE reads, giving one row per CDR3 protein. The sample lists around 890,000 distinct CDR3 sequences; approximately 12% were seen once. Source material: blood, either unsorted or a sorted T cell fraction (not recorded which). The receptor set was obtained from a male donor with ankylosing spondylitis.

The chain employs TRBV5-4 and TRBJ1-2, with 8 positions matching TRBD1. Looked up from germline, CDR1 is SGHNT and CDR2 is YYREEE (reference sequence). V dropped 3 bases and J dropped 3; count of bases not matched to a gene: 7. The CDR3 runs 15 residues. The CDR3 is CASSYADRAYYGYTF. The CDR3 bases are TGTGCCAGCAGCTACGCGGACAGGGCTTACTATGGCTACACCTTC.

In this sample, this clonotype turned up a few times. V usage is TRBV27 and J usage is TRBJ2-7; 9 bases agree with TRBD1. V was clipped by 4 bases and J by 12 bases; unmatched bases: 10. Per the germline V gene, CDR1 is MNHEY and CDR2 is SMNVEV (reference sequence). This CDR3 region has 13 residues. CDR3 loop: CASSSSDRGPLYF. The CDR3 DNA sequence: TGTGCCAGCAGTTCGTCGGACAGGGGCCCTCTGTACTTC.

The chain couples TRBV4-3 to TRBJ1-3; D remains unclear. The V gene's germline CDR1 is LGHNA and CDR2 YSLEER. V was cut by 0 bases and J by 1 base, with 10 bases left in between. This CDR3 has 16 residues. CDR3 region: CASSQDFRYSGNTIYF. The CDR3 DNA reads as TGCGCCAGCAGCCAAGATTTTAGGTATTCTGGAAACACCATATATTTT.

Ten or more counts support this clonotype. The chain uses TRBV10-3 and TRBJ1-1; no reliable D call. V lost 5 bases and J 4 bases, leaving 14 bases between the germline ends. The germline V gene encodes CDR1 ENHRY and CDR2 SYGVKD. The CDR3 spans 14 residues. The CDR3 nucleotides read TGTGCCATCAGTTGGATGGGGTTGGCCACTGAAGCTTTCTTT. It codes for CAISWMGLATEAFF.

This clonotype was picked up a small number of times. The gene calls are TRBV30 and TRBJ1-3; TRBD1 might be the D (5 bases). The germline gives CDR1 GTSNPN, CDR2 SVGIG (reference sequence). V lost 3 bases, J lost 2 bases, and 8 bases lay in between. CDR3 length: 13 amino acids. The CDR3 coding sequence is TGTGCCTGGAGGGTGACAGCTGGAAACACCATATATTTT. Encoded protein: CAWRVTAGNTIYF.